The 28 T cell receptor beta chains reported below all come from one sample, sequenced in a study of cytomegalovirus exposure and HLA in healthy donors. The PCR employed 60 Vbeta primers together with 13 Jbeta primers. Generated by immunoSEQ multiplex PCR, the TCRdb table keeps only in-frame clones and is missing some. This sample has roughly 140,000 clones, with 85% found just once. The sequenced sample consisted of PBMCs. These receptors all stem from a woman aged 18-29 years in good health and CMV-seronegative.

This clone was found once. The chain links TRBV18 to TRBJ2-7, with a tentative D call TRBD2 (5 bases). In germline, CDR1 is KGHSH, CDR2 LQKENI. This CDR3 has 14 residues. With 4 bases removed from V and 1 base from J, the gap between germline ends came to 11 bases. The CDR3 sequence is CASSRGQESYEQYF. DNA for the CDR3: TGTGCCAGCTCACGAGGGCAGGAGTCCTACGAGCAGTACTTC.

V gene TRBV7-9 combines with J gene TRBJ2-1; a possible D gene is TRBD1 (7 bases). Germline values: CDR1 SEHNR, CDR2 FQNEAQ (reference sequence). This CDR3 is built from 16 residues. The V end lost 2 bases, the J end lost 4 bases, and 15 bases lay between the germline ends. The CDR3, as DNA: TGTGCCAGCAGCTTATTAGGAGGGACAGTTTACAATGAGCAGTTCTTC. Protein sequence: CASSLLGGTVYNEQFF.

This clone was detected only once. The chain has TRBV7-2 and TRBJ2-3, with D perhaps matching TRBD2 (5 bases). Germline V lookup: CDR1 SGHTA, CDR2 FQGNSA. CDR3 length: 13 residues. V lost 4 bases and J lost 6, with 11 bases in between. CDR3 in DNA: TGTGCCAGCAGCTCGGCCGGGAAGGATACGCAGTATTTT. Its protein product is CASSSAGKDTQYF.

The rearrangement links TRBV4-2 to TRBJ2-3; a possible D gene is TRBD2 (5 bases). CDR3 size: 17 residues. Trimming removed 4 bases at V and 2 bases at J, with 19 bases between. The germline V gene encodes CDR1 LGHNA and CDR2 YNFKEQ. CDR3 bases: TGTGCCAGCAGCCCGCGCGTGGACTTTACTTTCACAGATACGCAGTATTTT. Its protein is CASSPRVDFTFTDTQYF.

The chain couples TRBV7-9 to TRBJ2-7; D is possibly TRBD1 (6 bases). The CDR3 loop spans 15 amino acids. Trimming cost V 2 bases and J 7 bases, with 18 bases left between them. The germline CDR1 and CDR2 sequences are SEHNR and FQNEAQ (reference sequence). The CDR3 here is CASSLSVPQGGEQYF. CDR3 DNA sequence: TGTGCCAGCAGCTTATCGGTCCCACAGGGTGGAGAGCAGTACTTC.

The chain couples TRBV10-2 to TRBJ2-7, with TRBD1 matching over 8 bases. The CDR3 spans 16 residues. Germline loops: CDR1 WSHSY, CDR2 SAAADI. Unmatched junction bases numbered 7, after V lost 0 bases and J lost 3 bases. CDR3 nucleotide sequence: TGCGCCAGCAGTGAGTCTGGGCAGGGGGCTGTCTACGAGCAGTACTTC. Protein sequence: CASSESGQGAVYEQYF.

The rearrangement joins TRBV27 to TRBJ2-2; TRBD1 matches 11 bases. There are 19 residues in the CDR3. Germline CDR1 MNHEY, CDR2 SMNVEV (reference sequence). J lost 6 bases, V lost 4 bases, and 16 bases had no gene match. Here the CDR3 reads CASSWGWTGGKVPAGELFF. DNA of the CDR3: TGTGCCAGCAGTTGGGGCTGGACAGGGGGCAAAGTGCCGGCCGGGGAGCTGTTTTTT.

V is TRBV18 and J is TRBJ2-1, with 12 bases lining up with TRBD1. Germline V gene sequence: CDR1 KGHSH, CDR2 LQKENI. This CDR3 comprises 15 residues. J gave up 7 bases and V 4 bases, and 5 bases lay outside the gene matches. Here the CDR3 reads CASSRGQGARNEQFF. The CDR3 region has the DNA TGTGCCAGCTCACGGGGACAGGGGGCGCGGAATGAGCAGTTCTTC.

V usage is TRBV18 and J usage is TRBJ2-7; 12 bases map to TRBD2. Germline V gene data show CDR1 as KGHSH and CDR2 as LQKENI. With V trimmed by 6 bases and J by 2 bases, 5 bases remained unmatched. The CDR3 is made up of 15 amino acids. CDR3 region: CASSPTSGGPYEQYF. CDR3 nucleotides: TGTGCCAGCTCCCCGACTAGCGGGGGTCCCTACGAGCAGTACTTC.

In this sample, this clone turned up once. The chain couples TRBV21-1 to TRBJ2-7; whether TRBD1, the table's D call, matches the DNA was not checked. TRBV21-1 is a pseudogene locus. The CDR3 has 15 amino acids. The DNA of the CDR3 is TGTGCCAGCACCTCCGGGACAGGTCCTTACTACGAGCAGTACTTC. Protein product: CASTSGTGPYYEQYF.

The gene calls are TRBV4-1 and TRBJ2-7; D uncertain. V was shortened by 4 bases and J by 6 bases, with 10 bases between the two germline ends. Germline assignment: CDR1 MGHRA and CDR2 YSYEKL. This CDR3 is built from 12 residues. CDR3 DNA: TGCGCCAGCAGCCCACCCCTAGGCGAGCAGTACTTC. It specifies CASSPPLGEQYF.

The genes are TRBV28 and TRBJ1-4; D remains ambiguous. The germline V and J ends were trimmed by 4 bases and 0 bases, with 12 bases remaining between them. There are 16 residues in the CDR3. The germline CDR1 and CDR2 sequences are MDHEN and SYDVKM. This CDR3 is CASSSIESSTNEKLFF. In DNA form, the CDR3 reads TGTGCCAGCAGTTCAATAGAAAGTTCAACTAATGAAAAACTGTTTTTT.

The J gene is TRBJ2-2, the V gene TRBV19; 7 nucleotides line up with TRBD2. V was clipped by 1 base and J by 6 bases; unmatched bases: 2. The CDR3 runs 14 residues. The germline gives CDR1 LNHDA, CDR2 SQIVND (reference sequence). DNA for the CDR3: TGTGCCAGTAGTATAGGGGGGGGTTCCGGGGAGCTGTTTTTT. It is translated as CASSIGGGSGELFF. The complete variable domain, with remaining parts taken from reference TRBV19 and TRBJ2-2, reads DGGITQSPKYLFRKEGQNVTLSCEQNLNHDAMYWYRQDPGQGLRLIYYSQIVNDFQKGDIAEGYSVSREKKESFPLTVTSAQKNPTAFYLCASSIGGGSGELFFGEGSRLTVL.

The chain employs TRBV28 and TRBJ1-2; 11 positions agree with TRBD1. CDR1 is MDHEN and CDR2 is SYDVKM in the germline V gene. The CDR3 runs 16 residues. Losses at the gene ends were 5 bases for V and 3 bases for J; bases not matched to a gene: 8. Here the CDR3 reads CASSLPPGQGDYGYTF. DNA for the CDR3: TGTGCCAGCAGTCTACCCCCGGGACAGGGGGACTATGGCTACACCTTC.

The chain recombines TRBV4-3 with TRBJ2-5, with D maybe TRBD2 (6 bases). Near its end, the DNA agrees better with TRBJ2-7, so the J call may be wrong. The germline V gene has CDR1 LGHNA and CDR2 YSLEER. This CDR3 contains 18 residues. This CDR3 reads CASSHHHGRGIKPYEQYF. In nucleotides, the CDR3 is TGCGCCAGCAGCCATCACCATGGACGGGGGATAAAACCCTACGAGCAGTACTTC.

The table lists this clone with a count of one. The chain joins TRBV19 to TRBJ2-3; 9 nucleotides align to TRBD1. With V trimmed by 6 bases and J by 5 bases, 12 bases remained unmatched. Germline values: CDR1 LNHDA, CDR2 SQIVND (reference sequence). The CDR3 is made up of 16 amino acids. The CDR3 sequence: CASRGFGTGFGDTQYF. The CDR3 DNA is TGTGCCAGTAGAGGTTTCGGGACAGGGTTTGGAGATACGCAGTATTTT. Together with reference TRBV19 and TRBJ2-3, the CDR3 gives the full variable domain: DGGITQSPKYLFRKEGQNVTLSCEQNLNHDAMYWYRQDPGQGLRLIYYSQIVNDFQKGDIAEGYSVSREKKESFPLTVTSAQKNPTAFYLCASRGFGTGFGDTQYFGPGTRLTVL.

A note on this clone: One junction end disagrees with the germline gene, perhaps due to a read error. V usage is TRBV19 and J usage is TRBJ2-1; 11 bases are shared with TRBD2. CDR1 is LNHDA and CDR2 is SQIVND in the germline V gene (reference sequence). The CDR3 contains 14 residues. The CDR3 bases are TGTGCCAGTAGTATAGCTAGCGGGGGGCCTCTACTACTCTTC. Its protein product is CASSIASGGPLLLF.

The J gene is TRBJ2-7, the V gene TRBV10-3; 10 bases fit TRBD1. J lost 2 bases, V lost 1 base, and 2 bases had no gene match. There are 15 residues in the CDR3. CDR1 ENHRY and CDR2 SYGVKD come from the germline V gene. The CDR3 protein is CAISEWGTGAYEQYF. The DNA for the CDR3 is TGTGCCATCAGTGAGTGGGGGACAGGGGCCTACGAGCAGTACTTC.

The chain couples TRBV27 to TRBJ2-7; possibly TRBD1 for D (6 bases). V lost 8 bases and J lost 5, with 19 bases in between. The length of the CDR3 is 14 residues. Germline CDR1 reads MNHEY; CDR2 reads SMNVEV (reference sequence). In nucleotides, the CDR3 is TGTGCCAGCGGAAGCAGGGGCGGTGTGGACGAGCAGTACTTC. This encodes CASGSRGGVDEQYF.

The chain uses TRBV18 and TRBJ2-5; possible D gene TRBD1, 5 bases. V shed 4 bases and J shed 4 bases, with 16 bases lying between them. This CDR3 is built from 15 residues. Looked up from germline, CDR1 is KGHSH and CDR2 is LQKENI. The CDR3 nucleotides read TGTGCCAGCTCACGTGGCAGGGAAGACCCAGAGACCCAGTACTTC. It encodes CASSRGREDPETQYF.

The chain employs TRBV29-1 and TRBJ2-7, with 11 bases that match TRBD1. Trimming cost V 6 bases and J 5 bases; bases outside gene matches: 9. The CDR3 extends over 14 amino acids. Per the germline V gene, CDR1 is SQVTM and CDR2 is ANQGSEA. The CDR3 DNA is TGCAGCGTCCGTCCCGGGACAGGGGGGGACGAGCAGTACTTC. It is translated as CSVRPGTGGDEQYF.

The genes are TRBV18 and TRBJ1-2; 7 nucleotides line up with TRBD1. The CDR3 runs 14 residues. CDR1 is KGHSH and CDR2 is LQKENI in the germline V gene. The trim removed 1 base at V and 4 bases at J, leaving 3 bases unmatched. CDR3 protein: CASSPLQGSYGYTF. CDR3 sequence (DNA): TGTGCCAGCTCACCACTACAGGGGTCCTATGGCTACACCTTC.

The chain has TRBV7-9 and TRBJ2-5, with 7 bases identical to TRBD2. The CDR3 extends over 15 amino acids. The germline V gene encodes CDR1 SEHNR and CDR2 FQNEAQ (reference sequence). J was trimmed by 5 bases and V by 0 bases; bases with no gene match: 6. The CDR3 coding sequence is TGTGCCAGCAGCTTAGCGGGAGGGCCTCCGGAGACCCAGTACTTC. This translates into CASSLAGGPPETQYF.

The V and J genes are TRBV18 and TRBJ2-1, with 10 bases matching TRBD2. The CDR3 has 14 amino acids. V trimming: 2 bases; J trimming: 6 bases; junction bases outside the gene matches: 1. The germline gives CDR1 KGHSH, CDR2 LQKENI. In DNA form, the CDR3 reads TGTGCCAGCTCACCAATAGCGGGAGGCAATGAGCAGTTCTTC. It translates to CASSPIAGGNEQFF.

The rearrangement links TRBV5-1 to TRBJ2-5; 7 bases are a match to TRBD1. CDR1 and CDR2 (germline): SGHRS, YFSETQ. The CDR3 is 13 residues long. With 4 bases clipped from V and 5 bases from J, the junction kept 5 bases outside the gene matches. CDR3 DNA sequence: TGCGCCAGCAGCCACCCGACAGGGGAGACCCAGTACTTC. This gives the protein CASSHPTGETQYF.

The chain is built from TRBV9 and TRBJ2-5; D not resolved. V dropped 2 bases and J dropped 4 bases, with 9 bases sitting between them. This CDR3 region has 13 residues. Germline CDR1 and CDR2: SGDLS and YYNGEE. The CDR3 DNA reads as TGTGCCAGCAGCGTCACAGACCTAGAGACCCAGTACTTC. Amino acids: CASSVTDLETQYF.

The chain links TRBV19 to TRBJ1-4; D unresolved. Germline lookup yields CDR1 LNHDA and CDR2 SQIVND (reference sequence). This CDR3 is built from 15 residues. V shed 3 bases and J shed 2 bases, with 10 bases lying between them. CDR3 residues: CASSIVYGTNEKLFF. CDR3 DNA: TGTGCCAGTAGTATCGTCTACGGGACTAATGAAAAACTGTTTTTT.

In DNA form, the CDR3 reads TGTGCCAGCAGCCAAGAGCCTGGCGGGAGGGGTGAGCAGTTCTTC. It translates to CASSQEPGGRGEQFF. The chain couples TRBV4-2 to TRBJ2-1; 9 bases line up with TRBD2. CDR3 length equals 15 residues. CDR1 and CDR2 from the germline V gene are LGHNA and YNFKEQ. J was trimmed by 9 bases and V by 0 bases; bases with no gene match: 6.